This entry concerns a single T cell receptor (beta chain). The sample belongs to a study of control samples from healthy donors and cancer patients. The CDR3 length is 12 residues. Germline V gene lookup returns CDR1 GTSNPN and CDR2 SVGIG (reference sequence). Trimming removed 1 base from V and 1 base from J, with 4 bases in between. Clones were sequenced by immunoSEQ multiplex PCR, and TCRdb holds only the in-frame ones, with some missing. The sample shows about 77,000 clones, 85% to 95% of them seen only once. The sequence derives from a woman aged 55-69 years in good health. J is TRBJ2-5 and V is TRBV30; no definite D call. The sample comprised blood. CDR3 protein: CAWSGPQETQYF. The CDR3 nucleotides read TGTGCCTGGAGTGGACCCCAAGAGACCCAGTACTTC.